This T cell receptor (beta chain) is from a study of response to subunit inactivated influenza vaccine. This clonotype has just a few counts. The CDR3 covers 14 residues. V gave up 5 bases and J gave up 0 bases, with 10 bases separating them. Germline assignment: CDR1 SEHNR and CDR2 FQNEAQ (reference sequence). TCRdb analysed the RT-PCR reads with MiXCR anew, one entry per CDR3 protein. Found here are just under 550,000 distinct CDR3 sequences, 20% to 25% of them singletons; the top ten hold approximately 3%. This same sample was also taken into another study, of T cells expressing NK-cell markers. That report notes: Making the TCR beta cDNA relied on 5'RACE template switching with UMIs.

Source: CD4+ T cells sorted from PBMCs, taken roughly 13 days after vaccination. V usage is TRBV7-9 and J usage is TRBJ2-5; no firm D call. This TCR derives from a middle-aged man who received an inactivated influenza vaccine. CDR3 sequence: CASSHRPDQETQYF. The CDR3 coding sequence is TGTGCCAGCAGCCATCGCCCCGACCAAGAGACCCAGTACTTC.